This is a list of T cell receptor beta chains from one sample in a study of T cell repertoires in cytomegalovirus infection. These receptors' targets are unknown. In TCRdb, the reads were re-called with MiXCR into one record per CDR3 protein. The sample contains tens of thousands of distinct CDR3 sequences, 20% to 25% of which appear only once. This material consisted of CD8+ T cells from cultured PBMCs, taken from culture after CMV antigen stimulation. Every receptor here comes from a human donor in good health (CMV status not recorded). Some clones in this sample may be carry-over from other donors' samples. Each CDR3 is given with its conserved first and last residue.

J	V	CDR3
TRBJ1-1	TRBV7-9	CASSLDRGQGEAFF
TRBJ2-7	TRBV27	CATQGPQSGHRYEQYF
TRBJ1-3	TRBV28	CASSFVGYGNTIYF
TRBJ2-1	TRBV7-9	CASSLGGDEQFF
TRBJ2-1	TRBV7-6	CASSLSDSSYNEQFF
TRBJ2-4	TRBV10-2	CASNNGENIQYF
TRBJ2-7	TRBV7-9	CASSSDRVYEQYF
TRBJ2-7	TRBV7-6	CASSLAGSSSSYEQYF
TRBJ1-3	TRBV27	CASSFSPPGLISGNTIYF
TRBJ2-1	TRBV7-4	CASSRGISSYNEQFF